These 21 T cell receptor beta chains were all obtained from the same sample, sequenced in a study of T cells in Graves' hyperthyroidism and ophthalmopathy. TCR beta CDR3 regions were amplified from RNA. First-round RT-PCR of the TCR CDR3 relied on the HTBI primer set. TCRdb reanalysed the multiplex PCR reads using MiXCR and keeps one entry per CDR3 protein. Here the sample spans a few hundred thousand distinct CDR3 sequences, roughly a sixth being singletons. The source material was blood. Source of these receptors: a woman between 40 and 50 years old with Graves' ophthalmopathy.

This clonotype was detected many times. CDR3 nucleotides: TGTGCCAGCAGTTTATCATCAGGGAACACTGAAGCTTTCTTT. It is translated as CASSLSSGNTEAFF. V gene TRBV12-3 or TRBV12-4 combines with J gene TRBJ1-1; D is uncertain. This CDR3 is 14 amino acids long. Trimming removed 2 bases at V and 1 base at J, with 8 bases between.

CDR3 protein: CASSLVRGQGFSPLHF. The CDR3 DNA reads TGTGCCAGCAGCTTAGTTAGGGGACAGGGGTTTTCACCCCTCCACTTT. J is TRBJ1-6 and V is TRBV7-6; 10 nucleotides agree with TRBD1. Germline lookup yields CDR1 SGHVS and CDR2 FNYEAQ. CDR3 length equals 16 residues. V lost 1 base, J lost 9 bases, and 6 bases stayed unmatched. Full variable domain (outside the CDR3, taken from reference TRBV7-6 and TRBJ1-6): GAGVSQSPRYKVTKRGQDVALRCDPISGHVSLYWYRQALGQGPEFLTYFNYEAQQDKSGLPNDRFSAERPEGSISTLTIQRTEQRDSAMYRCASSLVRGQGFSPLHFGNGTRLTVT.

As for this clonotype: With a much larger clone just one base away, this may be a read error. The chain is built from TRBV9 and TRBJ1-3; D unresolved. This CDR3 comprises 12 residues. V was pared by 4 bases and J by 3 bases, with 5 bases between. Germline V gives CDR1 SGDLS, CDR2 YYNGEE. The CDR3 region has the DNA TGTGCCAGCAGCTCCTATGGAAACACCATATATTTT. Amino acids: CASSSYGNTIYF. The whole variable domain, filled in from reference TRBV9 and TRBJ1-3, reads DSGVTQTPKHLITATGQRVTLRCSPRSGDLSVYWYQQSLDQGLQFLIQYYNGEERAKGNILERFSAQQFPDLHSELNLSSLELGDSALYFCASSSYGNTIYFGEGSWLTVV.

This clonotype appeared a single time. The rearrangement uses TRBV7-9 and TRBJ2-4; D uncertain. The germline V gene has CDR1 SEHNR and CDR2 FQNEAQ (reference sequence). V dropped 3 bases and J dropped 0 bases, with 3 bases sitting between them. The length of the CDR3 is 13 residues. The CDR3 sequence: CASSFEAKNIQYF. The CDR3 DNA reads TGTGCCAGCAGCTTCGAAGCCAAAAACATTCAGTACTTC.

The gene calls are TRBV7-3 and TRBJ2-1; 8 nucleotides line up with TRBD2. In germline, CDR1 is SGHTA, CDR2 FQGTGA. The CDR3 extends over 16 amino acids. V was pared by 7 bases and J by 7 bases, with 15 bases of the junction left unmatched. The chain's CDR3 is CASKPPGLAGSNEQFF. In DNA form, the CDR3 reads TGTGCCAGCAAACCACCTGGGCTAGCGGGCTCAAATGAGCAGTTCTTC.

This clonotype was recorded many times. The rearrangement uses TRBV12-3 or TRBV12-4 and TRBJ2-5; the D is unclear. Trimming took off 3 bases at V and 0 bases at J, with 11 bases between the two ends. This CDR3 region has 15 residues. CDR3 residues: CASSFSLANQETQYF. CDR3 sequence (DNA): TGTGCCAGCAGTTTTAGTTTAGCCAACCAAGAGACCCAGTACTTC.

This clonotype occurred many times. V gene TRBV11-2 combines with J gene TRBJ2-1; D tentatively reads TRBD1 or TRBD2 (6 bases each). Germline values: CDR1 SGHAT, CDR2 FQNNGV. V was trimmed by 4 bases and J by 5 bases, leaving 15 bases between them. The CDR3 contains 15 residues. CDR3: CASSSRPRGDNEQFF. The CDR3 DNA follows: TGTGCCAGCAGCTCGCGGCCAAGGGGGGACAATGAGCAGTTCTTC.

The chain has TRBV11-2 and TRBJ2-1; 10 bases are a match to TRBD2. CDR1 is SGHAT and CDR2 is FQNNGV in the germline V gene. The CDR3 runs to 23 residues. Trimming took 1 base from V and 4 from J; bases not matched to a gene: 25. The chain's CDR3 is CASSLGRGVGPLRTSGAYNEQFF. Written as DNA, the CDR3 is TGTGCCAGCAGCTTAGGGCGGGGTGTGGGCCCGCTTAGGACTAGCGGCGCATACAATGAGCAGTTCTTC.

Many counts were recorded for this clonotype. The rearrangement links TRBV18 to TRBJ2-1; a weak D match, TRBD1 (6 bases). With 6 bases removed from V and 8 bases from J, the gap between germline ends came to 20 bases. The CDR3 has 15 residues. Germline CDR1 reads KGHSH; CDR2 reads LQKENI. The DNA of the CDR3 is TGTGCCAGCTCCCCAGACAGGCCCCCAGCGGATGAGCAGTTCTTC. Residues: CASSPDRPPADEQFF.

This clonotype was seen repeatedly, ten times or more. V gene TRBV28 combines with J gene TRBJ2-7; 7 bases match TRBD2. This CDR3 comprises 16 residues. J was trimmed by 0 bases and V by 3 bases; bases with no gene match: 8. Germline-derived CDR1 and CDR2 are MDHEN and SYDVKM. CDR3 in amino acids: CASSFKRGYYSYEQYF. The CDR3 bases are TGTGCCAGCAGTTTCAAGCGGGGTTACTACTCCTACGAGCAGTACTTC.

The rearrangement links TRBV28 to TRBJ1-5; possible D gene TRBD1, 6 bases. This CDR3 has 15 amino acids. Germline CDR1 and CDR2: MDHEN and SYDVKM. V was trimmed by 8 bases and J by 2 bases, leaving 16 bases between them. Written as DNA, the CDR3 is TGTGCCAGCGGCGGACAGTTTACTGGCAATCAGCCCCAGCATTTT. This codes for CASGGQFTGNQPQHF.

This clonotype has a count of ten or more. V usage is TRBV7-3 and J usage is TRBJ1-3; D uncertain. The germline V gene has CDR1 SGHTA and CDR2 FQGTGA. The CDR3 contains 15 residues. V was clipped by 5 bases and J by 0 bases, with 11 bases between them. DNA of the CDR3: TGTGCCAGCAGCCCTGACGGGTTCTCTGGAAACACCATATATTTT. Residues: CASSPDGFSGNTIYF.

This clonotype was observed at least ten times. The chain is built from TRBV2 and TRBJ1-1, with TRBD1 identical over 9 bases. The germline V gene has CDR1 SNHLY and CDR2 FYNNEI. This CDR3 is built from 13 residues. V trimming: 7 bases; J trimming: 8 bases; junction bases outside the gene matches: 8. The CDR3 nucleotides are TGTGCCAGCACTCCCACAGGGGGCGGGGAAGCTTTCTTT. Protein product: CASTPTGGGEAFF.

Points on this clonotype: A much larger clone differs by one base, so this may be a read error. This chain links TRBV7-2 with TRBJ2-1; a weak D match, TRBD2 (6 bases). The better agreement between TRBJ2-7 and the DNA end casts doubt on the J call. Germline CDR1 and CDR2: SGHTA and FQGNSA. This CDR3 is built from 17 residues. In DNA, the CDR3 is TGTGCCAGCAGCTCTAATAGCGGCCAGAACTCCTACAATGAGCAGTACTTC. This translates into CASSSNSGQNSYNEQYF.

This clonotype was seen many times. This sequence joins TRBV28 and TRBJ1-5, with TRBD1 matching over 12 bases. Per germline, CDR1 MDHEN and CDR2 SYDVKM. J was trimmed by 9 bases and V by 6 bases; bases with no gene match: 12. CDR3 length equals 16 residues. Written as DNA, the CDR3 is TGTGCCAGCAGCCCCTCGGGGGACAGGGGGCGAGTGCCCCAGCATTTT. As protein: CASSPSGDRGRVPQHF.

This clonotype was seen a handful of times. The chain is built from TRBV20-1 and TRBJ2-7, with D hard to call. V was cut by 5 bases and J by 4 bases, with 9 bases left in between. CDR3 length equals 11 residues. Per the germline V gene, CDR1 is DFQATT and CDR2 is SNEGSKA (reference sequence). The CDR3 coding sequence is TGCAGTGCTTGGGCCGCATACGAGCAGTACTTC. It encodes CSAWAAYEQYF.

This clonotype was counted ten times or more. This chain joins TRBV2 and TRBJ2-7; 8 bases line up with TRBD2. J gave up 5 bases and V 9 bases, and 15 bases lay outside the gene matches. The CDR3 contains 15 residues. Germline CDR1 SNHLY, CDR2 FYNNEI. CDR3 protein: CASGRREGLKDEQYF. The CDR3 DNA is TGTGCCAGTGGCCGCCGGGAGGGCCTAAAGGACGAGCAGTACTTC.

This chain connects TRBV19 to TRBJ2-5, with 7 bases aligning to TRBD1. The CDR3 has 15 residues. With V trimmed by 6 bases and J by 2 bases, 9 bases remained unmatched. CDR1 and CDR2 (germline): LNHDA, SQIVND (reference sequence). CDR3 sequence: CASRPGTEIQETQYF. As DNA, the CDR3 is TGTGCCAGTAGACCCGGGACAGAAATTCAAGAGACCCAGTACTTC.

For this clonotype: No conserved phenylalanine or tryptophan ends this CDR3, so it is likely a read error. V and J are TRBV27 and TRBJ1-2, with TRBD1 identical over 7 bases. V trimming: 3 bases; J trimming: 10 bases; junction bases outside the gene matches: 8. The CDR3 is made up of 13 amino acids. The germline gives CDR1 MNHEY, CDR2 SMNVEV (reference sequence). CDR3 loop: CASSLNRGLIYTL. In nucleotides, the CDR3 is TGTGCCAGCAGTTTGAACAGGGGATTGATCTACACCCTC.

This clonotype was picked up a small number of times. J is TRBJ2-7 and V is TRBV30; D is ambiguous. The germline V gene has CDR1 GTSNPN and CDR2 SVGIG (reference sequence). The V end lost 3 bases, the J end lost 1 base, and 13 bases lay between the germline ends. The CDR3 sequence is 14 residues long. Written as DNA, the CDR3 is TGTGCCTGGAGGCTTCCGGGTGGGTCCTACGAGCAGTACTTC. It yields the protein CAWRLPGGSYEQYF.

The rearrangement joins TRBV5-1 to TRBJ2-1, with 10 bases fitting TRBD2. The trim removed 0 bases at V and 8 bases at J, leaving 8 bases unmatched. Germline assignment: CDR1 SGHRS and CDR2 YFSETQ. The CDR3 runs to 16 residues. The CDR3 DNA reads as TGCGCCAGCAGCTTGGCCGGTCTAGCGGGAGTCTATGAGCAGTTCTTC. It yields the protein CASSLAGLAGVYEQFF.